This T cell receptor beta chain was sequenced in a study of blood T cells in healthy people across ages. Study-level results: Age brought a roughly linear fall in TCR beta diversity measured per million T cells. Naive CD4+ cell counts and diversity both ran higher in long-lived than in aged donors. PBMCs that were unsorted prevented a conclusive naive versus antigen-experienced comparison.

A remark on this clonotype: Its specificity is unknown.

The use of a sample-barcoded 5' primer and a J-beta primer mix characterized a second PCR of roughly 6 to 11 cycles. The authors tagged each cDNA molecule using a template-switch adaptor with 12 random nucleotides. TCRdb reanalysed the 5' RACE reads using MiXCR and keeps one entry per CDR3 protein. Of about 1.7 million distinct CDR3 sequences in the sample, 28% are singletons; the top ten hold over 7%. The sequence was obtained from a woman younger than 45 in good health. The sample taken for sequencing was blood.

The CDR3, as DNA: TGCGCCAGCAGCCCGGCGGGGGGGCGCGGGGAAAAACTGTTTTTT. Translated: CASSPAGGRGEKLFF. V and J are TRBV4-1 and TRBJ1-4; D is perhaps TRBD1 (6 bases). Trimming removed 4 bases at V and 8 bases at J, with 17 bases between. The CDR3 covers 15 residues. Germline CDR1 reads MGHRA; CDR2 reads YSYEKL.